The rows below give T cell receptor beta chains drawn from one sample of a study of cytotoxic CD8 clonotypes in ibrutinib-treated CLL. Assay: immunoSEQ multiplex PCR; the TCRdb copy retains only in-frame clones and omits some. The sample gives approximately 340,000 clones, 60% to 80% of which show up once; 6.3% is in the top ten. The sequencing here drew on PBMCs, taken after 36 months of ibrutinib treatment. These receptors all stem from a human donor with chronic lymphocytic leukemia. The CDR3 runs from the conserved cysteine through the conserved F or W. D genes are given only for firm matches. Clone size is not always given. Where it is, it says once, few, many or a class for expanded clones.

-,-,TRBJ2-7,TRBV2,CASRRGDTLTYEQYF,TGTGCCAGCAGGAGGGGGGACACTCTAACCTACGAGCAGTACTTC
-,-,TRBJ2-5,TRBV11-3,CASSPGVGVGYQETQYF,TGTGCCAGCAGCCCAGGGGTCGGGGTAGGATACCAAGAGACCCAGTACTTC
TRBD2,-,TRBJ2-5,TRBV7-2,CASSFAGVTETQYF,TGTGCCAGCAGCTTCGCGGGAGTGACGGAGACCCAGTACTTC
-,-,TRBJ2-2,TRBV9,CASSVAPPSAPGELFF,TGTGCCAGCAGCGTAGCCCCCCCCTCCGCACCCGGGGAGCTGTTTTTT
-,few,TRBJ1-2,TRBV9,CASSVGLGIYGYTF,TGTGCCAGCAGCGTAGGGTTAGGGATCTATGGCTACACCTTC
TRBD1,-,TRBJ2-7,TRBV6-5,CASSFTGGIYEQYF,TGTGCCAGCAGTTTTACAGGGGGGATCTACGAGCAGTACTTC
TRBD1,-,TRBJ2-7,TRBV6-5,CASMGQAAYEQYF,TGTGCCAGTATGGGACAGGCCGCCTACGAGCAGTACTTC
TRBD1,-,TRBJ1-6,TRBV15,CATSRAPGQEIPTLHF,TGTGCCACCAGCAGAGCCCCGGGACAGGAGATCCCCACCCTCCACTTT
TRBD2,once,TRBJ2-1,TRBV7-2,CASSWTRRSNEQFF,TGTGCCAGCAGCTGGACTAGACGGAGCAATGAGCAGTTCTTC
-,-,TRBJ1-2,TRBV2,CASKDFNYGYTF,TGTGCCAGTAAAGACTTTAACTATGGCTACACCTTC
-,once,TRBJ2-2,TRBV28,CASSFQWDFTGELFF,TGTGCCAGCAGTTTCCAATGGGACTTCACCGGGGAGCTGTTTTTT
-,-,TRBJ1-2,TRBV6-5,CASSYAQGAAVFGYTF,TGTGCCAGCAGTTACGCCCAGGGAGCAGCCGTATTTGGCTACACCTTC
-,once,TRBJ1-1,TRBV19,CASSILGRTILNTEAFF,TGTGCCAGTAGTATATTAGGACGGACAATATTGAACACTGAAGCTTTCTTT
-,-,TRBJ1-5,TRBV6-6,CASSRPGNQPQHF,TGTGCCAGCAGCCGCCCAGGCAATCAGCCCCAGCATTTT
TRBD2,-,TRBJ2-5,TRBV29-1,CSVESSGSRETQYF,TGCAGCGTTGAAAGCAGCGGGAGTAGGGAGACCCAGTACTTC
-,-,TRBJ2-5,TRBV5-1,CASSLGSQETQYF,TGCGCCAGCAGCTTAGGCAGCCAAGAGACCCAGTACTTC
TRBD1,-,TRBJ1-1,TRBV28,CASSFGRMTAGGRTEAFF,TGTGCCAGCAGTTTCGGGAGGATGACGGCAGGGGGCCGAACTGAAGCTTTCTTT
-,few,TRBJ1-2,TRBV11-2,CASSLVHRQNYGYTF,TGTGCCAGCAGCTTAGTTCATAGACAGAACTATGGCTACACCTTC
TRBD1,-,TRBJ2-2,TRBV5-4,CASSAGTGVFGELFF,TGTGCCAGCAGCGCCGGGACAGGTGTTTTCGGGGAGCTGTTTTTT
-,-,TRBJ2-2,TRBV4-1,CASSQRLGAGELFF,TGCGCCAGCAGCCAGCGTCTTGGCGCCGGGGAGCTGTTTTTT
-,-,TRBJ2-7,TRBV7-8,CASSLVVGSLTYEQYF,TGTGCCAGCAGCTTAGTTGTAGGCTCCTTAACCTACGAGCAGTACTTC
TRBD1,few,TRBJ1-2,TRBV19,CASSPDRTYGYTF,TGTGCCAGTAGCCCGGACAGGACCTATGGCTACACCTTC
TRBD2,-,TRBJ2-7,TRBV15,CATGIAGPSYEQYF,TGTGCCACCGGGATAGCGGGACCCTCCTACGAGCAGTACTTC
TRBD1,-,TRBJ2-6,TRBV9,CASSPFGQGALGANVLTF,TGTGCCAGCAGCCCCTTTGGACAGGGGGCGCTTGGGGCCAACGTCCTGACTTTC
-,-,TRBJ2-1,TRBV9,CASSVGVTASLNEQFF,TGTGCCAGCAGCGTAGGGGTCACGGCGTCCCTCAATGAGCAGTTCTTC
-,-,TRBJ1-1,TRBV6-1,CASSERAGGQTNTEAFF,TGTGCCAGCAGTGAAAGGGCGGGGGGTCAGACGAACACTGAAGCTTTCTTT
-,-,TRBJ1-1,TRBV7-9,CASSLAQGPAMNTEAFF,TGTGCCAGCAGCTTAGCGCAGGGGCCGGCCATGAACACTGAAGCTTTCTTT
-,-,TRBJ1-1,TRBV29-1,CSVVYGATPEAFF,TGCAGCGTTGTCTATGGGGCGACGCCTGAAGCTTTCTTT
-,once,TRBJ1-1,TRBV5-1,CASSLLRGENTEAFF,TGCGCCAGCAGCTTACTAAGGGGAGAGAACACTGAAGCTTTCTTT